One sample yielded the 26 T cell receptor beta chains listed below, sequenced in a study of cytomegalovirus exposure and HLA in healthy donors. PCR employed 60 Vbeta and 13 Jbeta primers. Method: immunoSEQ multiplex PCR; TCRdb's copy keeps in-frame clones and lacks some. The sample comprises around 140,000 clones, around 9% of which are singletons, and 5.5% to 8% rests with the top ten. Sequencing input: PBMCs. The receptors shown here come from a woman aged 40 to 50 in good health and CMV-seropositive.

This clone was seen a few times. The CDR3: CASSPLGQFGTQYF. In nucleotides, the CDR3 is TGTGCCAGCAGCCCTTTGGGGCAGTTTGGGACCCAGTACTTC. The chain links TRBV7-2 to TRBJ2-5; D might be TRBD1 (5 bases). The CDR3 totals 14 residues. The V gene lost 5 bases and the J gene lost 7 bases, with 17 bases spanning the gap. The germline CDR1 and CDR2 sequences are SGHTA and FQGNSA.

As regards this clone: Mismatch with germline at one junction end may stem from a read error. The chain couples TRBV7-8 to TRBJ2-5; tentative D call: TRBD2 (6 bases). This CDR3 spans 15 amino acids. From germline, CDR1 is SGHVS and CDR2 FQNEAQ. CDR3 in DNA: TGTGCCAGCACCTTAAGACTCTTAGGAGGGGAGACCCAGTACTTC. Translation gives CASTLRLLGGETQYF.

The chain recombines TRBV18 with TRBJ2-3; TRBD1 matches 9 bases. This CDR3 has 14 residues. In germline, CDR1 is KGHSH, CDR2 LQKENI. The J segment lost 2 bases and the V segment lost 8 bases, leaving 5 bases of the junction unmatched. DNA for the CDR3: TGTGCCAGCCACGGGACAGGGATCACAGATACGCAGTATTTT. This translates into CASHGTGITDTQYF.

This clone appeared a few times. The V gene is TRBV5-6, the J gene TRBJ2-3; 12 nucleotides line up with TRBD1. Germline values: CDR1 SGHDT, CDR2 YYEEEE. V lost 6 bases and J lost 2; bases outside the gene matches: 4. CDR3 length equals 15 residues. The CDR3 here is CASTGTGGYTDTQYF. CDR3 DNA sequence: TGTGCCAGCACCGGGACAGGGGGCTACACAGATACGCAGTATTTT.

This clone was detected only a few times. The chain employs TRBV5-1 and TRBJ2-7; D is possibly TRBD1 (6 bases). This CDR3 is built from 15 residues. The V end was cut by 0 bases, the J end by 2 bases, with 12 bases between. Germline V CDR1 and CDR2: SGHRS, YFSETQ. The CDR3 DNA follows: TGCGCCAGCAGCTTGGATACAGGGATTACCTACGAGCAGTACTTC. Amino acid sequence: CASSLDTGITYEQYF.

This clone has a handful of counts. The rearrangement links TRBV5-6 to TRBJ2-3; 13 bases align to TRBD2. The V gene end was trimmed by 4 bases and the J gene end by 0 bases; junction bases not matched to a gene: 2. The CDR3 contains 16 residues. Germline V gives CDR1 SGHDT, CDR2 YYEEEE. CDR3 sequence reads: CASSRLAGGSTDTQYF. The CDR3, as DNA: TGTGCCAGCAGCCGACTAGCGGGGGGAAGCACAGATACGCAGTATTTT.

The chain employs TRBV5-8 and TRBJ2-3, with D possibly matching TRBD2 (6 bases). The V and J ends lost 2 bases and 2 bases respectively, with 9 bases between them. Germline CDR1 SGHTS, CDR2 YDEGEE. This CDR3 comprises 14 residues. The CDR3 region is CASSLRGNTDTQYF. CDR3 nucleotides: TGTGCCAGCAGCTTACGGGGGAACACAGATACGCAGTATTTT.

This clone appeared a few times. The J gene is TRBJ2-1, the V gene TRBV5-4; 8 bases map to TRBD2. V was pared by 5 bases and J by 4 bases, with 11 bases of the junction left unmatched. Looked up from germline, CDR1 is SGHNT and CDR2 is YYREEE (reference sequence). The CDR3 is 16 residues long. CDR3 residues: CASSLPGGGNYNEQFF. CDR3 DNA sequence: TGTGCCAGCAGTTTGCCCGGGGGGGGGAATTACAATGAGCAGTTCTTC.

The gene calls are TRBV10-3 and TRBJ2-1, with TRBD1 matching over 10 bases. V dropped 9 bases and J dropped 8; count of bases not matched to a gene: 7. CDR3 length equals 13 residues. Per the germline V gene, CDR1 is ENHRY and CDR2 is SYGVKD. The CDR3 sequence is CAMRQGASDEQFF. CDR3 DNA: TGTGCCATGCGACAGGGGGCGTCCGATGAGCAGTTCTTC.

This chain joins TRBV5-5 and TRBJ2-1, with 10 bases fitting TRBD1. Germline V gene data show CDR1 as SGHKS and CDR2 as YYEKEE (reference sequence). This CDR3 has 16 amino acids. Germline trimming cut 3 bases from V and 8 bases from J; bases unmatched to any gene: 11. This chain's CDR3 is CASSSSTGQGFHEQFF. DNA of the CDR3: TGTGCCAGCAGCTCTTCCACGGGACAGGGGTTCCATGAGCAGTTCTTC.

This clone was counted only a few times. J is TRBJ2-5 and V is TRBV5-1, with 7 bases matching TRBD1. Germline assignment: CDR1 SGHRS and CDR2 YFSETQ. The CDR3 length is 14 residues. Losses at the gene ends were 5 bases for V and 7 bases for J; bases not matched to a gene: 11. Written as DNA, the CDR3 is TGCGCCAGCAGTCCTGACAGGGTCGAGGGGACCCAGTACTTC. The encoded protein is CASSPDRVEGTQYF.

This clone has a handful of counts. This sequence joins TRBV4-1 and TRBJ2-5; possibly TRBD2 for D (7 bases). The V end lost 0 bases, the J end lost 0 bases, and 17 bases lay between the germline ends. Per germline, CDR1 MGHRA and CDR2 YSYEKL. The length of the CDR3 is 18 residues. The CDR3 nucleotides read TGCGCCAGCAGCCAAGACGTAACAGCGGGGACAAACCAAGAGACCCAGTACTTC. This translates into CASSQDVTAGTNQETQYF.

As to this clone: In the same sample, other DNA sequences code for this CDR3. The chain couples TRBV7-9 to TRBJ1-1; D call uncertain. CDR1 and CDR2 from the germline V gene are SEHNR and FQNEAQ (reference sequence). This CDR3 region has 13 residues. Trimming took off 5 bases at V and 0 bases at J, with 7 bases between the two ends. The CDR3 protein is CASSPQLNTEAFF. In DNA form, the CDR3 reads TGTGCCAGCAGCCCTCAGTTGAACACTGAAGCTTTCTTT.

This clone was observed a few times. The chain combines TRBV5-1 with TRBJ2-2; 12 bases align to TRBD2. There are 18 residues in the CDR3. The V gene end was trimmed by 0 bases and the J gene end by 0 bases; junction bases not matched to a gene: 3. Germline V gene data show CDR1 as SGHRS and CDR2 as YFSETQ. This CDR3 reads CASSLVASGGANTGELFF. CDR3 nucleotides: TGCGCCAGCAGCTTGGTGGCTAGCGGGGGGGCGAACACCGGGGAGCTGTTTTTT.

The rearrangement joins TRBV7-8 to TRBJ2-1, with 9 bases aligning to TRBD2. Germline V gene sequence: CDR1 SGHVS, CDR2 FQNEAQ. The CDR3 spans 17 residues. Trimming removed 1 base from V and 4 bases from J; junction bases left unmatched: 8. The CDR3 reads CASSLGGGAVQYNEQFF. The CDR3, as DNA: TGTGCCAGCAGCTTAGGCGGGGGGGCCGTTCAATACAATGAGCAGTTCTTC.

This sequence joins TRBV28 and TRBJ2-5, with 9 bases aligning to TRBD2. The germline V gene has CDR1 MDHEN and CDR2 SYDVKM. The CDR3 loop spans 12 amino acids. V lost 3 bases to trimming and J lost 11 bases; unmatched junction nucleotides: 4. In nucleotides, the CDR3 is TGTGCCAGCAGTTTTGGGCTAGCGGGACAGTACTTC. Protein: CASSFGLAGQYF.

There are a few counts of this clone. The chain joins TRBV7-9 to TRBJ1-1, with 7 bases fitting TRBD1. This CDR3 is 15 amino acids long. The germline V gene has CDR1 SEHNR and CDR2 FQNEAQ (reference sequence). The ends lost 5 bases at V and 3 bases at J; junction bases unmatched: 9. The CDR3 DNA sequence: TGTGCCAGCAGCGCTCCGACAGGGCGGGACACTGAAGCTTTCTTT. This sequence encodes CASSAPTGRDTEAFF.

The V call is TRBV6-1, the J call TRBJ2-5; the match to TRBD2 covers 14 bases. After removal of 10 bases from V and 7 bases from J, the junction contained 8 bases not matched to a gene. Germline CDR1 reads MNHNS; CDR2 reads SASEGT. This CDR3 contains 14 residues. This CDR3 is CATGLAGGLTTQYF. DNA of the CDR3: TGTGCCACCGGACTAGCGGGGGGCCTGACGACCCAGTACTTC.

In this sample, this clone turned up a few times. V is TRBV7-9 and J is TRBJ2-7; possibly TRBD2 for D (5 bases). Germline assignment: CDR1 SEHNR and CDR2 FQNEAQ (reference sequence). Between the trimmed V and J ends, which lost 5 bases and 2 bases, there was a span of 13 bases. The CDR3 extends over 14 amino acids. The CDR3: CASSPIAKPYEQYF. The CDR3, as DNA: TGTGCCAGCAGCCCTATAGCGAAGCCCTACGAGCAGTACTTC.

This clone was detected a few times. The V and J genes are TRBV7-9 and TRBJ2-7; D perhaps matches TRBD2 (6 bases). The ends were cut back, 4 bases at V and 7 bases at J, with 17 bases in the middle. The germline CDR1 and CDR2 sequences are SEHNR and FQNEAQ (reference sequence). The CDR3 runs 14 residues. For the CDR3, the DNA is TGTGCCAGCAGCTCAGACACCCCGGAGGGGGAGCAGTACTTC. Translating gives CASSSDTPEGEQYF.

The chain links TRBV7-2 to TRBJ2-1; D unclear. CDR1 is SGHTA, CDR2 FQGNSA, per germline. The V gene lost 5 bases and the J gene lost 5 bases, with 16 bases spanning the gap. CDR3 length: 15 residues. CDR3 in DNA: TGTGCCAGCAGCCGGAACCCAGGTACCCACAATGAGCAGTTCTTC. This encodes CASSRNPGTHNEQFF.

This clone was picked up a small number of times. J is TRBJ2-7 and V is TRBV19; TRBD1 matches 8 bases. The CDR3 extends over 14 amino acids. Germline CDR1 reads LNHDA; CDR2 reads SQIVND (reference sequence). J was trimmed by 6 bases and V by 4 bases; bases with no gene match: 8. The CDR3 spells CASSTPGQEFEQYF. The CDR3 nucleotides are TGTGCCAGTAGTACCCCGGGACAGGAATTCGAGCAGTACTTC.

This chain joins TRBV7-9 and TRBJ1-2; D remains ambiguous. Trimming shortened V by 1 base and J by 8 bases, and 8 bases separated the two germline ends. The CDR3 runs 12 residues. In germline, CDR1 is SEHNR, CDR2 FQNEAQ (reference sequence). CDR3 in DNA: TGTGCCAGCAGCTTAGGTCGGAGGGGCTACACCTTC. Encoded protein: CASSLGRRGYTF.

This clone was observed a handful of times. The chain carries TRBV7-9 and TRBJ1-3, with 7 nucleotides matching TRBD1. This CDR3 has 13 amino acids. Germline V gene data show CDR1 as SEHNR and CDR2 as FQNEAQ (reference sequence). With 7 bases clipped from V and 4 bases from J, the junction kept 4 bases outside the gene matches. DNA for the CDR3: TGTGCCAGCAACCAGGGGGTGGGAAACACCATATATTTT. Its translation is CASNQGVGNTIYF.

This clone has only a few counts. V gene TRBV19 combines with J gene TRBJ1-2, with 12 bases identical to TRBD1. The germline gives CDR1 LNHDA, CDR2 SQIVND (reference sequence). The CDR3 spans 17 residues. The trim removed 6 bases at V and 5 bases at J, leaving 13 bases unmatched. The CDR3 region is CASSLRDRGLPWYGYTF. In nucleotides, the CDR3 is TGTGCCAGTAGCCTTCGGGACAGGGGGCTTCCGTGGTATGGCTACACCTTC.

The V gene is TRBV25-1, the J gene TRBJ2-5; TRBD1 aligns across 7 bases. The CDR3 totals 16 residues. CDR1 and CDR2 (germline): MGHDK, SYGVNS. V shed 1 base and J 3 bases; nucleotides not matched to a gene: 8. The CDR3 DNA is TGTGCCAGCAGTGAATCGGGCAGGGGGAGCGAAGAGACCCAGTACTTC. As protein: CASSESGRGSEETQYF.